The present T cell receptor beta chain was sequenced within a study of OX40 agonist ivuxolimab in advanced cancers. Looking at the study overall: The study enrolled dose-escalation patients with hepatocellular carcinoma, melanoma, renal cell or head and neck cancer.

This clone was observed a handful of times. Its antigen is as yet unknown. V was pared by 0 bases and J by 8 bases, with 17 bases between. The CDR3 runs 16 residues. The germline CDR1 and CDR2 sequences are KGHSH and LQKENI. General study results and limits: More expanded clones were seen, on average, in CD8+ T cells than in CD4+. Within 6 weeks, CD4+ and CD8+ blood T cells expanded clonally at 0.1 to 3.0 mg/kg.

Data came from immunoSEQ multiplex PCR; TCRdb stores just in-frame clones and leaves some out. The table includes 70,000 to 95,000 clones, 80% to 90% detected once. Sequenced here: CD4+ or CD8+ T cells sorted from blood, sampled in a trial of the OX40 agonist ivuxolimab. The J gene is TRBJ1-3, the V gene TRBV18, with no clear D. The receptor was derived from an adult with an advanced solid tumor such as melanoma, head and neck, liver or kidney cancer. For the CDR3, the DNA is TGTGCCAGCTCACCACCAGGGCTACCGAGGTCGGACACCATATATTTT. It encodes CASSPPGLPRSDTIYF.